The text below deals with one TCR beta chain. Living in about two dozen US areas, the participants were between roughly 18 and 89 years of age. V was cut by 5 bases and J by 4 bases, with 9 bases left in between. The CDR3 runs 14 residues. CDR1 and CDR2 (germline): LGHDT, YNNKEL (reference sequence). Original processing notes: Amplification of reference gene primers was used by the study to estimate nucleated cell counts. Produced via immunoSEQ multiplex PCR; TCRdb's table is partial and in-frame only. The DNA was the basis for D and trimming; V, J and clone size are from that table. The data contain some 170,000 clones, around 84% of them singletons. The data were taken from a study of blood T cell repertoires in COVID-19.

The V and J genes are TRBV3-1 (or the pseudogene TRBV3-2) and TRBJ1-6; no clear D gene. This sequence originates from a man in his fifties or sixties who had recovered from COVID-19. Sequencing was performed on PBMCs or T cells enriched from blood (not recorded which). The CDR3 DNA reads as TGTGCCAGCAGCACCCGGGGATATAATTCACCCCTCCACTTT. Amino acid sequence: CASSTRGYNSPLHF.